Listed below are T cell receptor beta chains from one sample, sequenced in a study of OX40 agonist ivuxolimab in advanced cancers. Here immunoSEQ multiplex PCR was the method, and the copy in TCRdb shows in-frame clones only, minus some. The sample carries 45,000 or so clones, approximately 90% recorded once. Source: CD4+ or CD8+ T cells sorted from blood, taken in a trial of the OX40 agonist ivuxolimab. The receptor source for this set is an adult with an advanced solid tumor such as melanoma, head and neck, liver or kidney cancer. Both conserved end residues are part of each CDR3. Each record gives: J gene, V gene, CDR3 protein.

TRBJ2-3,TRBV18,CASSPTGLLTDTQYF
TRBJ2-7,TRBV5-1,CASSLGDRSYEQYF
TRBJ2-3,TRBV9,CASSANFGTDTQYF
TRBJ2-3,TRBV7-9,CASSPSGWLPTQYF
TRBJ2-7,TRBV7-2,CASRPTGHEQYF
TRBJ2-7,TRBV4-1,CASSQDFGRTGAYEQYF
TRBJ2-1,TRBV15,CATSTSGTSGSRDEQFF
TRBJ2-1,TRBV2,CASSPLAGGYNEQFF
TRBJ2-3,TRBV28,CASSSVRVGTDTQYF
TRBJ1-4,TRBV28,CASSPWRGDDEKLFF
TRBJ2-5,TRBV5-4,CASSFHPTGETQYF
TRBJ2-7,TRBV30,CASQTGAEQYF
TRBJ2-2,TRBV7-3,CASSQNPGLAHTGELFF
TRBJ2-7,TRBV5-1,CASSLGAGTYEQYF
TRBJ2-3,TRBV2,CASSGGRQGTQYF